The entry below gives a single T cell receptor beta chain sequence along with its context. What it recognizes is unknown. Read sequence stops 3 residues before the CDR3 end, and the germline J gene provides the missing end. This entry comes from a study of T cell clonality in common variable immunodeficiency. General observations from the study: Fewer deletions and N-nucleotide insertions were reportedly seen in common variable immunodeficiency TCR beta sequences. TCRbeta clonality was increased in CVID versus healthy controls.

Some clones are missing from TCRdb's copy, which holds only in-frame ones; the method was immunoSEQ multiplex PCR. The sample presents approximately 24,000 clones, none singletons. The CDR3 has 16 amino acids. V dropped 5 bases and J dropped 1 base, with 18 bases sitting between them. CDR1 GTSNPN and CDR2 SVGIG come from the germline V gene (reference sequence). Both groups were predominantly of Caucasian heritage. The V call is TRBV30, the J call TRBJ1-3; D perhaps matches TRBD1 (6 bases). The sequence was obtained from a human donor with common variable immunodeficiency. Sequenced material: peripheral blood mononuclear cells. The CDR3 here is CAWELGQLWSGNTIYF. The covered CDR3 bases are TGTGCCTGGGAACTAGGACAGTTATGGTCTGGAAACACC.